A single sample is the source of the 23 T cell receptor beta chains below, sequenced in a study of CD8 T cells in ankylosing spondylitis. TCRdb itself ran the 5' RACE reads through MiXCR, one entry per CDR3 protein. The table lists tens of thousands of distinct CDR3 sequences, 6.5% to 9% of them singletons. Sequences were obtained from blood, either unsorted or a sorted T cell fraction (not recorded which). Receptors were obtained from a female donor with ankylosing spondylitis or in good health (not recorded which).

This clonotype was found many times. The V gene is TRBV20-1, the J gene TRBJ2-3; 8 positions agree with TRBD2. Germline CDR1 is DFQATT and CDR2 is SNEGSKA (reference sequence). V lost 3 bases, J lost 5 bases, and 1 base stayed unmatched. CDR3 size: 12 residues. CDR3 DNA sequence: TGCAGTGCTAGTCGGGAGGGAGATACGCAGTATTTT. Translated: CSASREGDTQYF.

The table lists this clonotype with a few counts. V usage is TRBV5-8 and J usage is TRBJ1-2; D is undetermined. This CDR3 has 14 amino acids. CDR1 is SGHTS and CDR2 is YDEGEE in the germline V gene. V was cut by 3 bases and J by 3 bases, with 12 bases left in between. Here the CDR3 DNA reads TGTGCCAGCAGCTCAGGACGGAAGCACTATGGCTACACCTTC. Amino acid sequence: CASSSGRKHYGYTF. The complete variable domain, with remaining parts taken from reference TRBV5-8 and TRBJ1-2, reads EAGVTQSPTHLIKTRGQQATLRCSPISGHTSVYWYQQALGLGLQFLLWYDEGEERNRGNFPPRFSGRQFPNYSSELNVNALELEDSALYLCASSSGRKHYGYTFGSGTRLTVV.

At least ten counts were recorded for this clonotype. The V and J genes are TRBV5-1 and TRBJ2-7, with D maybe TRBD2 (5 bases). Germline V CDR1 and CDR2: SGHRS, YFSETQ. The V end lost 4 bases, the J end lost 3 bases, and 14 bases lay between the germline ends. CDR3 size: 14 residues. CDR3 DNA: TGCGCCAGCAGCCGATTTCTAGCAAGCTACGAGCAGTACTTC. Translation: CASSRFLASYEQYF. Drawing the rest from reference TRBV5-1 and TRBJ2-7, the complete variable domain is KAGVTQTPRYLIKTRGQQVTLSCSPISGHRSVSWYQQTPGQGLQFLFEYFSETQRNKGNFPGRFSGRQFSNSRSEMNVSTLELGDSALYLCASSRFLASYEQYFGPGTRLTVT.

About this clonotype: Relative to the germline gene, one junction end is altered; a read error may explain this. The J gene is TRBJ1-4, the V gene TRBV3-1; a weak D match, TRBD1 (6 bases). Germline V CDR1 and CDR2: LGHDT, YNNKEL (reference sequence). This CDR3 has 15 amino acids. The DNA for the CDR3 is TGTGCCAGCAGCCCCCCACAGGGTCTAAATGAAACACTGTTTTTT. It is translated as CASSPPQGLNETLFF.

CDR3 nucleotide sequence: TGTGCCAGCCGCGCCCGGGACGGATCCTACAATGAGCAGTTCTTC. Residues: CASRARDGSYNEQFF. The chain couples TRBV3-1 to TRBJ2-1, with D perhaps assigned TRBD1 or TRBD2 (5 bases each). Trimming took 8 bases from V and 1 from J, leaving 15 bases between them. CDR1 is LGHDT, CDR2 YNNKEL, per germline (reference sequence). This CDR3 is 15 amino acids long.

This clonotype has a handful of counts. CDR3 amino acids: CASSFMGTAFF. The CDR3 coding sequence is TGTGCCAGCAGCTTTATGGGGACTGCTTTCTTT. V gene TRBV11-3 combines with J gene TRBJ1-1, with D possibly being TRBD1 (5 bases). Trimming removed 3 bases at V and 11 bases at J, with 10 bases between. The CDR3 has 11 amino acids. The V gene's germline CDR1 is SGHNT and CDR2 YENEEA.

This clonotype was seen repeatedly, ten times or more. The chain carries TRBV5-1 and TRBJ2-1, with D perhaps matching TRBD1 (6 bases). Germline assignment: CDR1 SGHRS and CDR2 YFSETQ. Between the trimmed V and J ends, which lost 0 bases and 7 bases, there was a span of 11 bases. The CDR3 runs to 14 residues. CDR3 in amino acids: CASSLGQVENEQFF. CDR3 nucleotides: TGCGCCAGCAGCTTGGGACAGGTCGAAAATGAGCAGTTCTTC. Full variable domain (outside the CDR3, taken from reference TRBV5-1 and TRBJ2-1): KAGVTQTPRYLIKTRGQQVTLSCSPISGHRSVSWYQQTPGQGLQFLFEYFSETQRNKGNFPGRFSGRQFSNSRSEMNVSTLELGDSALYLCASSLGQVENEQFFGPGTRLTVL.

This clonotype was seen ten or more times. V and J are TRBV28 and TRBJ1-2; 7 nucleotides align to TRBD1. The CDR3 sequence is 13 residues long. Germline V CDR1 and CDR2: MDHEN, SYDVKM. V trimming: 4 bases; J trimming: 5 bases; junction bases outside the gene matches: 4. The CDR3 region has the DNA TGTGCCAGCAGTTCGGGACAGCCATATGGCTACACCTTC. It yields the protein CASSSGQPYGYTF.

In its sample, this clonotype was seen many times. The chain uses TRBV20-1 and TRBJ2-5, with D possibly matching TRBD1 (7 bases). This CDR3 has 15 residues. With 3 bases removed from V and 7 bases from J, the gap between germline ends came to 21 bases. Germline V gene lookup returns CDR1 DFQATT and CDR2 SNEGSKA (reference sequence). The CDR3 DNA sequence: TGCAGTGCTAGGGTCCAGACAGGGTCCGGGGGGACCCAGTACTTC. Amino acids: CSARVQTGSGGTQYF.

The sample holds many counts of this clonotype. The J gene is TRBJ2-1, the V gene TRBV14, with D hard to call. Germline V gives CDR1 SGHDN, CDR2 FVKESK. V was trimmed by 2 bases and J by 9 bases, leaving 11 bases between them. This CDR3 comprises 13 residues. This CDR3 is CASSQQSGGEQFF. The CDR3, as DNA: TGTGCCAGCAGCCAACAATCGGGTGGTGAGCAGTTCTTC.

This clonotype was counted ten times or more. This rearrangement joins TRBV6-2 or TRBV6-3 to TRBJ1-2; D may be TRBD1 (6 bases). This CDR3 is 17 amino acids long. V lost 4 bases and J 4 bases, leaving 22 bases between the germline ends. The V gene's germline CDR1 is MNHEY and CDR2 SVGEGT. Here the CDR3 DNA reads TGTGCCAGCAGTTTGAGCAGGGGAGTAGAGGTCATCTATGGCTACACCTTC. This encodes CASSLSRGVEVIYGYTF.

This clonotype was detected many times. The rearrangement uses TRBV5-5 and TRBJ2-1, with a possible D match to TRBD1 (6 bases). Trimming removed 7 bases at V and 4 bases at J, with 12 bases between. This CDR3 comprises 13 residues. The germline CDR1 and CDR2 sequences are SGHKS and YYEKEE (reference sequence). CDR3 sequence: CASGVTGYNEQFF. CDR3 nucleotide sequence: TGTGCCAGCGGAGTGACAGGATACAATGAGCAGTTCTTC.

This clonotype occurred many times. V is TRBV7-6 and J is TRBJ2-7; TRBD2 aligns across 8 bases. CDR1 and CDR2 (germline): SGHVS, FNYEAQ. V lost 2 bases, J lost 0 bases, and 6 bases stayed unmatched. This CDR3 has 16 residues. CDR3 residues: CASSLSYGTSSYEQYF. CDR3 nucleotide sequence: TGTGCCAGCAGCTTATCATACGGGACTAGCTCCTACGAGCAGTACTTC.

This clonotype has a count of ten or more. The rearrangement links TRBV5-1 to TRBJ2-5; 7 nucleotides agree with TRBD2. The CDR3 totals 15 residues. J was trimmed by 5 bases and V by 1 base; bases with no gene match: 8. Per the germline V gene, CDR1 is SGHRS and CDR2 is YFSETQ. CDR3 residues: CASSLPGGGRETQYF. CDR3 bases: TGCGCCAGCAGCTTGCCCGGCGGGGGAAGGGAGACCCAGTACTTC.

This clonotype was observed many times. The genes are TRBV6-5 and TRBJ2-1; TRBD2 matches at 11 bases. Losses at the gene ends were 0 bases for V and 5 bases for J; bases not matched to a gene: 3. This CDR3 has 16 amino acids. CDR1 is MNHEY, CDR2 SVGAGI, per germline. The CDR3 reads CASSYSSSGGDNEQFF. CDR3 DNA: TGTGCCAGCAGTTACTCGAGTAGCGGGGGGGACAATGAGCAGTTCTTC.

This clonotype was seen repeatedly, ten times or more. The gene calls are TRBV7-9 and TRBJ1-4; no definite D call. The V gene's germline CDR1 is SEHNR and CDR2 FQNEAQ (reference sequence). The CDR3 covers 14 residues. V was shortened by 5 bases and J by 8 bases, with 15 bases between the two germline ends. The CDR3 region has the DNA TGTGCCAGCAGCCCCCGGGCCGCGGGGGAAAAACTGTTTTTT. Protein product: CASSPRAAGEKLFF.

At least ten counts were recorded for this clonotype. The genes are TRBV20-1 and TRBJ1-4, with TRBD1 matching over 10 bases. Germline CDR1 reads DFQATT; CDR2 reads SNEGSKA (reference sequence). V gave up 6 bases and J gave up 8 bases; unmatched junction bases: 6. The CDR3 consists of 13 residues. The CDR3 DNA sequence: TGCAGTGCCGGAGGACAGGGGGGGGAAAAACTGTTTTTT. This encodes CSAGGQGGEKLFF.

This clonotype appeared many times. The V and J genes are TRBV10-3 and TRBJ2-1, with unresolved D. CDR3 size: 13 residues. Per the germline V gene, CDR1 is ENHRY and CDR2 is SYGVKD. Trimming pared 0 bases from V and 3 bases from J, leaving 3 bases between. CDR3 amino acids: CAISESGYNEQFF. As DNA, the CDR3 is TGTGCCATCAGTGAGTCAGGCTACAATGAGCAGTTCTTC.

The table lists this clonotype with many counts. V and J are TRBV5-1 and TRBJ2-1, with 8 positions matching TRBD1. This CDR3 comprises 15 residues. The V gene's germline CDR1 is SGHRS and CDR2 YFSETQ. With V trimmed by 7 bases and J by 4 bases, 10 bases remained unmatched. DNA for the CDR3: TGCGCCAGCCGTTCAACAGGGGGATCATACAATGAGCAGTTCTTC. Protein: CASRSTGGSYNEQFF. Full variable domain (remainder filled in from reference TRBV5-1 and TRBJ2-1): KAGVTQTPRYLIKTRGQQVTLSCSPISGHRSVSWYQQTPGQGLQFLFEYFSETQRNKGNFPGRFSGRQFSNSRSEMNVSTLELGDSALYLCASRSTGGSYNEQFFGPGTRLTVL.

There are many counts of this clonotype. The chain carries TRBV29-1 and TRBJ2-3; 8 bases line up with TRBD1. V shed 0 bases and J 2 bases; nucleotides not matched to a gene: 4. From germline, CDR1 is SQVTM and CDR2 ANQGSEA. The CDR3 is 15 residues long. DNA for the CDR3: TGCAGCGTTGAAGACGCAGGGGGCAACACAGATACGCAGTATTTT. Its protein is CSVEDAGGNTDTQYF.

This chain joins TRBV11-2 and TRBJ2-1, with TRBD2 matching over 11 bases. Germline V lookup: CDR1 SGHAT, CDR2 FQNNGV. V shed 3 bases and J 2 bases; nucleotides not matched to a gene: 9. The CDR3 totals 18 residues. The CDR3 coding sequence is TGTGCCAGCAGCTTGCCCCGACTAGCGGGGAACACCTACAATGAGCAGTTCTTC. This translates into CASSLPRLAGNTYNEQFF. Full variable domain (rest looked up from reference TRBV11-2 and TRBJ2-1): EAGVAQSPRYKIIEKRQSVAFWCNPISGHATLYWYQQILGQGPKLLIQFQNNGVVDDSQLPKDRFSAERLKGVDSTLKIQPAKLEDSAVYLCASSLPRLAGNTYNEQFFGPGTRLTVL.

This clonotype was found many times. The J gene is TRBJ1-1, the V gene TRBV5-6; D is unclear. The CDR3 has 16 residues. Germline lookup yields CDR1 SGHDT and CDR2 YYEEEE. Trimming shortened V by 0 bases and J by 4 bases, and 16 bases separated the two germline ends. Here the CDR3 reads CASSLGWAEWGTEAFF. CDR3 DNA: TGTGCCAGCAGCTTGGGGTGGGCCGAATGGGGCACTGAAGCTTTCTTT. Full variable domain (rest looked up from reference TRBV5-6 and TRBJ1-1): DAGVTQSPTHLIKTRGQQVTLRCSPKSGHDTVSWYQQALGQGPQFIFQYYEEEERQRGNFPDRFSGHQFPNYSSELNVNALLLGDSALYLCASSLGWAEWGTEAFFGQGTRLTVV.

The sample holds many counts of this clonotype. The chain carries TRBV12-3 or TRBV12-4 and TRBJ1-2; D not certain. The V end was cut by 0 bases, the J end by 5 bases, with 4 bases between. The CDR3 has 12 amino acids. The CDR3 spells CASSLAPYGYTF. CDR3 bases: TGTGCCAGCAGTTTAGCGCCTTATGGCTACACCTTC.